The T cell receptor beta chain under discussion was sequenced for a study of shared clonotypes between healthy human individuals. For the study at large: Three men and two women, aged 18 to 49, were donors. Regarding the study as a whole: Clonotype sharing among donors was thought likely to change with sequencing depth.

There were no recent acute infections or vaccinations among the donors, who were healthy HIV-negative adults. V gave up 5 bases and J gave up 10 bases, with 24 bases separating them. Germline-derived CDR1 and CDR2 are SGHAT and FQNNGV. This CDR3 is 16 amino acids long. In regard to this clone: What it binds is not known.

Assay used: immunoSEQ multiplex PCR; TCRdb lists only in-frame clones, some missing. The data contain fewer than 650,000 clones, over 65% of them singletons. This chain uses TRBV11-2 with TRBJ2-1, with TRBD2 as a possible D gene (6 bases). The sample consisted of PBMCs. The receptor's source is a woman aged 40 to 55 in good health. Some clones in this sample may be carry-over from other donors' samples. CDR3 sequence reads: CASSLLRRGGGAEQFF. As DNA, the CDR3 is TGTGCCAGCAGCCTTTTGAGGCGGGGTGGAGGAGCGGAGCAGTTCTTC.